These T cell receptor beta chains were read from a single sample in a study of blood T cell repertoires in COVID-19. Sequenced by immunoSEQ multiplex PCR; TCRdb stores in-frame clones only, minus some. The repertoire has 250,000 to 300,000 clones, approximately 90% of them found once; the top ten carry roughly 5.1%. Sequenced material: peripheral blood. Receptor source: a man between 35 and 55 years old with acute or convalescent COVID-19. Both conserved end residues are part of each CDR3. The D gene is left open where the match is weak. Size values are once, few and many counts, or a class for expanded clones, and some rows have none.

TRBJ1-5	TRBV30	-	13	TRBD1	CAWTLGTGTPQHF	TGTGCCTGGACCCTAGGGACAGGGACGCCCCAGCATTTT
TRBJ2-1	TRBV5-1	-	14	-	CASSFAQTGTEQFF	TGCGCCAGCAGCTTCGCGCAGACAGGTACTGAGCAGTTCTTC
TRBJ2-1	TRBV12-3/TRBV12-4	-	12	-	CASDCTSYEQFF	TGTGCCAGCGATTGCACTAGCTATGAGCAGTTCTTC
TRBJ1-6	TRBV5-1	-	16	-	CASSNGRDSYNSPLHF	TGCGCCAGCAGCAATGGACGGGACTCCTATAATTCACCCCTCCACTTT
TRBJ1-2	TRBV2	-	12	-	CASSPTGWGYTF	TGTGCCAGCAGTCCTACAGGGTGGGGCTACACCTTC
TRBJ1-2	TRBV10-3	-	15	-	CAISEPAGELYGYTF	TGTGCCATCAGTGAGCCTGCTGGGGAGCTCTATGGCTACACCTTC
TRBJ1-1	TRBV5-1	few	14	-	CASSLGTGGTEAFF	TGCGCCAGCAGCTTAGGGACCGGGGGGACTGAAGCTTTCTTT
TRBJ1-3	TRBV5-1	-	14	-	CASSLEGSGNTIYF	TGCGCCAGCAGCTTGGAGGGGTCTGGAAACACCATATATTTT
TRBJ1-2	TRBV19	few	15	-	CASRPRGAVRGGYTF	TGTGCCAGTCGACCGCGGGGGGCGGTGAGGGGTGGCTACACCTTC
TRBJ2-2	TRBV10-3	-	13	-	CAISLLNTGELFF	TGTGCCATCAGTCTATTAAACACCGGGGAGCTGTTTTTT
TRBJ1-5	TRBV6-1	-	17	TRBD1	CASSEARGDRIYQPQHF	TGTGCCAGCAGTGAAGCTAGAGGGGACAGAATTTATCAGCCCCAGCATTTT
TRBJ2-7	TRBV7-9	-	13	TRBD1	CASSRGTGGEQYF	TGTGCCAGCAGCCGTGGGACAGGGGGCGAGCAGTACTTC
TRBJ2-5	TRBV12-3/TRBV12-4	-	13	-	CASSSSRSKTQYF	TGTGCCAGCAGCTCCAGCAGGTCAAAGACCCAGTACTTC
TRBJ2-2	TRBV5-4	-	15	-	CASSPRAGDTGELFF	TGTGCCAGCAGCCCCCGGGCAGGGGACACCGGGGAGCTGTTTTTT
TRBJ1-1	TRBV29-1	-	11	TRBD1	CSADRGSEAFF	TGCAGCGCAGACAGGGGCTCTGAAGCTTTCTTT
TRBJ1-2	TRBV7-8	-	15	TRBD1	CASSMSQGVPGGYTF	TGTGCCAGCAGCATGTCACAGGGGGTCCCAGGGGGCTACACCTTC
TRBJ2-3	TRBV2	-	14	TRBD1	CASSVGTGGDTQYF	TGTGCCAGCAGTGTAGGGACAGGGGGGGATACGCAGTATTTT
TRBJ1-6	TRBV6-5	-	15	-	CATKGEGLINSPLHF	TGTGCCACCAAAGGCGAGGGACTGATAAATTCACCCCTCCACTTT
TRBJ1-2	TRBV28	-	13	-	CASSFYRLEGYTF	TGTGCCAGCAGTTTCTACAGGCTGGAAGGCTACACCTTC
TRBJ2-7	TRBV5-8	-	13	TRBD1	CASRNRGRYEQYF	TGTGCCAGCCGAAACAGGGGGAGATACGAGCAGTACTTC
TRBJ2-2	TRBV2	-	15	TRBD1	CASSGQGGHTGELFF	TGTGCCAGCAGTGGACAGGGCGGTCACACCGGGGAGCTGTTTTTT
TRBJ1-1	TRBV4-1	-	14	-	CASSQGGPDTEAFF	TGCGCCAGCAGCCAAGGAGGGCCGGACACTGAAGCTTTCTTT
TRBJ1-1	TRBV30	-	13	-	CAWRGQFNTEAFF	TGTGCCTGGAGGGGGCAGTTCAACACTGAAGCTTTCTTT
TRBJ2-7	TRBV6-5	-	14	-	CASSYGGTSYEQYF	TGTGCCAGCAGTTACGGCGGGACCTCCTACGAGCAGTACTTC
TRBJ2-5	TRBV5-4	-	15	TRBD1	CASSYRQGARETQYF	TGTGCCAGCAGCTACCGACAGGGGGCGCGGGAGACCCAGTACTTC
TRBJ1-1	TRBV30	-	18	TRBD1	CAWSVRFRGTAMNTEAFF	TGTGCCTGGAGTGTACGGTTCAGGGGGACAGCCATGAACACTGAAGCTTTCTTT
TRBJ1-6	TRBV6-5	-	14	TRBD1	CASSLDRGDSPLHF	TGTGCCAGCAGTTTGGACAGGGGAGATTCACCCCTCCACTTT
TRBJ1-5	TRBV5-1	-	15	-	CASSSDGQINQPQHF	TGCGCCAGCAGCTCGGATGGACAAATCAATCAGCCCCAGCATTTT
TRBJ2-1	TRBV5-1	-	15	-	CASSPDSPTNGEQFF	TGCGCCAGCAGCCCGGACTCTCCGACAAATGGTGAGCAGTTCTTC
TRBJ1-2	TRBV10-2	-	11	-	CASSVDNGYTF	TGCGCCAGCAGTGTGGACAATGGCTACACCTTC
TRBJ1-1	TRBV12-5	-	14	-	CASGPGWANTEAFF	TGTGCTAGTGGGCCTGGGTGGGCGAACACTGAAGCTTTCTTT
TRBJ1-2	TRBV5-1	-	14	TRBD1	CASSPTGEDYGYTF	TGCGCCAGCAGTCCCACAGGGGAAGACTATGGCTACACCTTC
TRBJ1-2	TRBV12-5	once	14	-	CASGTIGGNYGYTF	TGTGCTAGTGGCACAATAGGGGGTAACTATGGCTACACCTTC
TRBJ2-7	TRBV19	-	13	-	CASSMAGTYEQYF	TGTGCCAGTAGTATGGCAGGGACCTACGAGCAGTACTTC
TRBJ2-7	TRBV12-3/TRBV12-4	-	12	-	CASSTSFREQYF	TGTGCCAGCAGCACCTCGTTTCGGGAGCAGTACTTC
TRBJ1-1	TRBV6-5	-	15	-	CASSLSLGEGAEAFF	TGTGCCAGCAGTTTAAGCCTAGGGGAGGGGGCTGAAGCTTTCTTT
TRBJ2-1	TRBV15	-	13	-	CATSPRQGGEQFF	TGTGCCACCAGCCCTAGACAGGGAGGTGAGCAGTTCTTC
TRBJ1-6	TRBV2	-	15	TRBD1	CASSGAGGDNSPLHF	TGTGCCAGCAGTGGGGCAGGGGGTGATAATTCACCCCTCCACTTT
TRBJ1-4	TRBV4-2	-	15	-	CASSPTPGGLEKLFF	TGTGCCAGCAGCCCAACCCCCGGGGGGCTCGAAAAACTGTTTTTT
TRBJ1-1	TRBV3-1/TRBV3-2	-	13	TRBD1	CASSLQGGTEAFF	TGTGCCAGCAGCCTACAGGGGGGCACTGAAGCTTTCTTT
TRBJ1-5	TRBV4-2	once	15	-	CASSRTPGQNQPQHF	TGTGCCAGCAGCCGAACACCGGGACAAAATCAGCCCCAGCATTTT
TRBJ1-1	TRBV6-6	-	13	-	CASSRGGFTEAFF	TGTGCCAGCAGTCGCGGCGGCTTCACTGAAGCTTTCTTT